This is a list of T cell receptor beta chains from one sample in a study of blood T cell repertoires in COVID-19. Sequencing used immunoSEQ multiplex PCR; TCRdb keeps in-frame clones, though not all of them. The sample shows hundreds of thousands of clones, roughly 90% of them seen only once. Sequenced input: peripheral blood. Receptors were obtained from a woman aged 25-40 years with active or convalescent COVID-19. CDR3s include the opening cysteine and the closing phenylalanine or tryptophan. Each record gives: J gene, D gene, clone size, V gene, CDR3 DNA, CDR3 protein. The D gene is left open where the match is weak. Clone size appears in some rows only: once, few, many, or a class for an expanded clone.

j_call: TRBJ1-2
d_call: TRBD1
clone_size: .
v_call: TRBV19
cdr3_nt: TGTGCCAGTAGTACGGACAGGGTCCTATACGGCTACACCTTC
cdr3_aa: CASSTDRVLYGYTF

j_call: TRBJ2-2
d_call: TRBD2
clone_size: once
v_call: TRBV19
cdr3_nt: TGTGCCAGTAGTATTAGCGGGAGCGCTACCGGGGAGCTGTTTTTT
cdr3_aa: CASSISGSATGELFF

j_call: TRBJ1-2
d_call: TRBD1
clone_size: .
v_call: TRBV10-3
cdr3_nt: TGTGCCATCAGTGAGACAGACAGGGGAGGCTATGGCTACACCTTC
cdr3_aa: CAISETDRGGYGYTF

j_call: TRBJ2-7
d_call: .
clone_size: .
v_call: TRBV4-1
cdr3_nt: TGCGCCAGCAGCCAGCGGGGGCCCTACGAGCAGTACTTC
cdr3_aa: CASSQRGPYEQYF

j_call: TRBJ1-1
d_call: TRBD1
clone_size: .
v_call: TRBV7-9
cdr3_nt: TGTGCCAGCAGCTTGCCCGCGCAGGGGGCAGAAGCTTTCTTT
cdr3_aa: CASSLPAQGAEAFF

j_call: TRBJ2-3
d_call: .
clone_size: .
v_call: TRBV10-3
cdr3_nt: TGTGCCATCAGTGCAACAGGCGATACGCAGTATTTT
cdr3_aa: CAISATGDTQYF

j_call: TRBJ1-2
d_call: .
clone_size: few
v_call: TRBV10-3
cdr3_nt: TGTGCCATCAGTGAGTCGACGGACAGCTATGGCTACACCTTC
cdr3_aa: CAISESTDSYGYTF

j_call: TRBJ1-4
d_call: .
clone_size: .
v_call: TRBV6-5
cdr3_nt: TGTGCCAGCAGTAGCGGGGTCGGCGTTGAAAAACTGTTTTTT
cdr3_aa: CASSSGVGVEKLFF

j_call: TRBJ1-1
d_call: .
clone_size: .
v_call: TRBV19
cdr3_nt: TGTGCCAGTAGCAGACAGGTAGGAACTGAAGCTTTCTTT
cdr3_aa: CASSRQVGTEAFF

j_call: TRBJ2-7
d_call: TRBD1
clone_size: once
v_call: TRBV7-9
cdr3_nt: TGTGCCAGCAGCTTAGTAGGACAGGCGAGCTCCTACGAGCAGTACTTC
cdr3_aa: CASSLVGQASSYEQYF

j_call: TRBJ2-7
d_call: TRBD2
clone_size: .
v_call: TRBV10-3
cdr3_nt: TGTGCCATCAGCCCAGGACTAGCGGGTAATTCCTACGAGCAGTACTTC
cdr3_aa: CAISPGLAGNSYEQYF

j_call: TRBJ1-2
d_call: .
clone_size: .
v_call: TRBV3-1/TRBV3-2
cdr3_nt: TGTGCCAGCAGCCAGGGGGGGACGGCAAGCCCTGGCTACACCTTC
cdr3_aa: CASSQGGTASPGYTF

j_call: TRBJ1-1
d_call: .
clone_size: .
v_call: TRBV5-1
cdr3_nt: TGCGCCAGCAGCTCGGGAGGGCGGGAGAACACTGAAGCTTTCTTT
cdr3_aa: CASSSGGRENTEAFF

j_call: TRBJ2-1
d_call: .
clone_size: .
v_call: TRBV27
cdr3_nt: TGTGCCAGCAGTTTATGGGCAGGGGATGAGCAGTTCTTC
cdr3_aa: CASSLWAGDEQFF

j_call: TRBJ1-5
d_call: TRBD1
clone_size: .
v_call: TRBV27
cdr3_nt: TGTGCCAGCAGTTTATTGGGACAGATAAATCAGCCCCAGCATTTT
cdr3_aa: CASSLLGQINQPQHF

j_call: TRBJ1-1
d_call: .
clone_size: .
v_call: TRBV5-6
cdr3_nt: TGTGCCAGCAGCTTGATCGTGACAGTGAACACTGAAGCTTTCTTT
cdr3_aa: CASSLIVTVNTEAFF

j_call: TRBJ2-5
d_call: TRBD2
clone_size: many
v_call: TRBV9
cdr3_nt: TGTGCCAGCAGCGTAGAAGGACTAGCGCAGCAAGAGACCCAGTACTTC
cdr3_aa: CASSVEGLAQQETQYF

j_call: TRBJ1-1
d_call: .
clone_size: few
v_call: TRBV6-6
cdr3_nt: TGTGCCAGCAGAAACCAAAGGGGCGGGGGAGGAACTGAAGCTTTCTTT
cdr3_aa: CASRNQRGGGGTEAFF

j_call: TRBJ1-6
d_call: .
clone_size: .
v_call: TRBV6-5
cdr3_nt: TGTGCCAGCAGTTACTCAGGCAGGGGCGTTTTTTACCTCCACTTT
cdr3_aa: CASSYSGRGVFYLHF

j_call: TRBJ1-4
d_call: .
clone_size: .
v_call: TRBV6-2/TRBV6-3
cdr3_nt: TGTGCCAGCAGTCAACCCGAGACGGAGGTTAATGAAAAACTGTTTTTT
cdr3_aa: CASSQPETEVNEKLFF

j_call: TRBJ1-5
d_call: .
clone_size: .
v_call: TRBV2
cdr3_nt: TGTGCCAGCAGTGATGGGAGGGAGAGCAATCAGCCCCAGCATTTT
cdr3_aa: CASSDGRESNQPQHF

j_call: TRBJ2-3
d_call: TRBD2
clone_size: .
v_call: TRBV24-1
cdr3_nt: TGTGCCACCAGTGATTCTCAGAGGAGCGGGAGTGGAGATACGCAGTATTTT
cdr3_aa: CATSDSQRSGSGDTQYF

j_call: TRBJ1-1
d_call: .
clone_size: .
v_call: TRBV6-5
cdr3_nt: TGTGCCAGCAGTTACTTACACCCGAACACTGAAGCTTTCTTT
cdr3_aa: CASSYLHPNTEAFF

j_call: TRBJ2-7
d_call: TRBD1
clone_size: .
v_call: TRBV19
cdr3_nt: TGTGCCAGTAGTATAGGGAACTCCGGGACAGGGCACTACGAGCAGTACTTC
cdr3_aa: CASSIGNSGTGHYEQYF

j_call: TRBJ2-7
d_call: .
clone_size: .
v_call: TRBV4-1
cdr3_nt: TGCGCCAGCAGCCAAGCCGCGGGGTACGAGCAGTACTTC
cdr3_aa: CASSQAAGYEQYF

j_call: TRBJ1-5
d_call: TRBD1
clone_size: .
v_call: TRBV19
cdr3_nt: TGTGCCAGTAGTATAGTTTTTATTGGACAGGGCAATCAGCCCCAGCATTTT
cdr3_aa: CASSIVFIGQGNQPQHF

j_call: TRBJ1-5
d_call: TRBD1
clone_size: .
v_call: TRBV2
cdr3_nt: TGTGCCAGCAGTACAGGGGGCCGAGGTCAGCCCCAGCATTTT
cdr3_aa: CASSTGGRGQPQHF

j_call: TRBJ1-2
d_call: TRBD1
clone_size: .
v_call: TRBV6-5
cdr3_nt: TGTGCCAGCAGTACTCCCGGGACAGTTGACTCTGGCTACACCTTC
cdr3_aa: CASSTPGTVDSGYTF

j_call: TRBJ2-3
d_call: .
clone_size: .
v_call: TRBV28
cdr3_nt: TGTGCCACCGGAACAGTCACAGATACGCAGTATTTT
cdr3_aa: CATGTVTDTQYF

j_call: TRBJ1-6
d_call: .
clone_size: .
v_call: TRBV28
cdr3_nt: TGTGCCAGCACAGGGGAAAGGAATAATTCACCCCTCCACTTT
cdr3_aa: CASTGERNNSPLHF

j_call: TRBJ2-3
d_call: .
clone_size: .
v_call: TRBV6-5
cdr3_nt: TGTGCCAGCAGCCCACAGGTTACAGATACGCAGTATTTT
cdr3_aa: CASSPQVTDTQYF

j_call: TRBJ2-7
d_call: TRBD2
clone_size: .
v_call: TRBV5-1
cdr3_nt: TGCGCCAGCAGCGAGGGACTAGCGGGGAAGTCCTACGAGCAGTACTTC
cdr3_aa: CASSEGLAGKSYEQYF

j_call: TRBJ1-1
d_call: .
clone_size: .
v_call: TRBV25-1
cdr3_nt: TGTGCCAGCAGTGAATTGGGACAGAACACTGAAGCTTTCTTT
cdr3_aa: CASSELGQNTEAFF

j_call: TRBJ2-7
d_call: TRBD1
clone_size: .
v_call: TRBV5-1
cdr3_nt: TGCGCCACCTCGACAGGGGACAACTACGAGCAGTACTTC
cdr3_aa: CATSTGDNYEQYF

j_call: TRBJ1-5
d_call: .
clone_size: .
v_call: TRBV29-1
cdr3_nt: TGCAGCGTTAGTGCCGGGAGAAACAATCAGCCCCAGCATTTT
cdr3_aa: CSVSAGRNNQPQHF

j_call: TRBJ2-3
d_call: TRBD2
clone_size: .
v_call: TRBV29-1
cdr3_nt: TGCAGCGTAACCCGGACTAGCGGTGATACGCAGTATTTT
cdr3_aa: CSVTRTSGDTQYF

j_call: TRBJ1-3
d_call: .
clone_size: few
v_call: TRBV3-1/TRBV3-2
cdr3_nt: TGTGCCAGCAGCCAACGCGATGCTGGAAACACCATATATTTT
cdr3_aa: CASSQRDAGNTIYF

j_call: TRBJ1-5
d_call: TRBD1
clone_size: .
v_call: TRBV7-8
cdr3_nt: TGTGCCAGCAGCCAGACAGGGGTACAGCCCCAGCATTTT
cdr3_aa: CASSQTGVQPQHF

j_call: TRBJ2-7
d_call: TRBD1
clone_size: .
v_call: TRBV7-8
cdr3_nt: TGTGCCAGCAGCTTAGTAAGGGACAGGGGTTACGAGCAGTACTTC
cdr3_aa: CASSLVRDRGYEQYF

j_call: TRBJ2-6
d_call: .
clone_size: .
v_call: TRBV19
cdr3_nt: TGTGCCAGTAGTATCAGCTCTGGGGCCAACGTCCTGACTTTC
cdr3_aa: CASSISSGANVLTF

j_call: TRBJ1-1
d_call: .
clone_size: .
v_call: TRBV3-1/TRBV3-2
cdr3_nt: TGTGCCAGCAGCCAAGAGCCTCCGGGGAGGGGCGCTTTCTTT
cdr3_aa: CASSQEPPGRGAFF

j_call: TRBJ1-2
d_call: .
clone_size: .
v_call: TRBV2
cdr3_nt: TGTGCCAGCACTCTCTTCGGGAGTGGCTACACCTTC
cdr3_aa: CASTLFGSGYTF

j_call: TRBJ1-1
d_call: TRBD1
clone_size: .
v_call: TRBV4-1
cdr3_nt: TGCGCCAGCAGCCAAGGGCCAGGGACAGGTACTGAAGCTTTCTTT
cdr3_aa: CASSQGPGTGTEAFF

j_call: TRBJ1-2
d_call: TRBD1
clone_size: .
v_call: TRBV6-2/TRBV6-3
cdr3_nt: TGTGCCAGCAGCTCCGACCTGGGACAGGGAAATGGCTACACCTTC
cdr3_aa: CASSSDLGQGNGYTF

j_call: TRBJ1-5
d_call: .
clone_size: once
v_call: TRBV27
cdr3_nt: TGTGCCAGCGGCTATCAGCCCCAGCATTTT
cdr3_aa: CASGYQPQHF

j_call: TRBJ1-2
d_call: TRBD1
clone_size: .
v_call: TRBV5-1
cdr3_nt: TGCGCCAGCAGCTTCCAGGGGGCGGGTGGCTACACCTTC
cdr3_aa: CASSFQGAGGYTF

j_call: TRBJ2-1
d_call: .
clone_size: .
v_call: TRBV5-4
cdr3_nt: TGTGCCAGCAGCTTGGGGTCTACTTACAATGAGCAGTTCTTC
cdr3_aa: CASSLGSTYNEQFF

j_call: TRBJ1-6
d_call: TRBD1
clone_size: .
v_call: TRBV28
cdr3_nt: TGTGCCAGCAGTCTGGACAGGTTTAATTCACCCCTCCACTTT
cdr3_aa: CASSLDRFNSPLHF